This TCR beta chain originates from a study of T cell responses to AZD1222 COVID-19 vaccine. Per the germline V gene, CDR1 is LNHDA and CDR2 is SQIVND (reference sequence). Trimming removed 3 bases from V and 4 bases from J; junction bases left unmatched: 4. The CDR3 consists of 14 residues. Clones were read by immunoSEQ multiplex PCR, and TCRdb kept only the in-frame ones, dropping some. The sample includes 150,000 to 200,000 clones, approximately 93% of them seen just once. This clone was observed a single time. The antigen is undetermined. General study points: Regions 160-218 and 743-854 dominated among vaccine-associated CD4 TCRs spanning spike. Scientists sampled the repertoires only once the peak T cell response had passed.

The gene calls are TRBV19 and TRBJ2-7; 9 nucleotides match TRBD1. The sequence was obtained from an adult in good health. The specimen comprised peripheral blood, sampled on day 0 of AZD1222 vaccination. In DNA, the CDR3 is TGTGCCAGTAGTATCGGGACAGGGTTTTACGAGCAGTACTTC. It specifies CASSIGTGFYEQYF. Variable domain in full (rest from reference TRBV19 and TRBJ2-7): DGGITQSPKYLFRKEGQNVTLSCEQNLNHDAMYWYRQDPGQGLRLIYYSQIVNDFQKGDIAEGYSVSREKKESFPLTVTSAQKNPTAFYLCASSIGTGFYEQYFGPGTRLTVT.